One and the same sample provided the 5 T cell receptor beta chains below, sequenced in a study of beta chain features in type 1 diabetes. General observations from the study: Within each of all four CD4+ subsets, Type 1 diabetes patients had TCRB CDR3s that were moderately but significantly shorter.

These receptors' antigens are unknown. Since all of the isolated RNA was reverse transcribed, expressed TCRB transcripts were what got sequenced. Libraries were prepared by immunoSEQ multiplex PCR; TCRdb keeps only in-frame clonotypes and omits some of them. Of tens of thousands of clones listed, roughly 50% were seen once; the top ten hold 2.6%. The specimen was Tregs from blood. The receptors come from a woman aged 40-49 years with type 1 diabetes.

The count of this clone is one. In DNA, the CDR3 is TGTGCCTGGAGTGGGGACAGGGGATTTCGGAACACTGAAGCTTTCTTT. Translating gives CAWSGDRGFRNTEAFF. The chain couples TRBV30 to TRBJ1-1; 10 bases line up with TRBD1. V was pared by 1 base and J by 1 base, with 6 bases of the junction left unmatched. Germline assignment: CDR1 GTSNPN and CDR2 SVGIG (reference sequence). The CDR3 is made up of 16 amino acids. The full variable domain, completed using reference TRBV30 and TRBJ1-1, is SQTIHQWPATLVQPVGSPLSLECTVEGTSNPNLYWYRQAAGRGLQLLFYSVGIGQISSEVPQNLSASRPQDRQFILSSKKLLLSDSGFYLCAWSGDRGFRNTEAFFGQGTRLTVV.

This clone was seen more than once but under ten times. V and J are TRBV27 and TRBJ2-1; no firm D call. There are 11 residues in the CDR3. V was cut by 6 bases and J by 4 bases, with 4 bases left in between. Germline V gene data show CDR1 as MNHEY and CDR2 as SMNVEV (reference sequence). As DNA, the CDR3 is TGTGCCAGCAGGCGATACAATGAGCAGTTCTTC. Protein product: CASRRYNEQFF.

This chain joins TRBV6-6 and TRBJ2-1; D not resolved. V lost 5 bases, J lost 0 bases, and 8 bases lay in between. Germline assignment: CDR1 MNHNY and CDR2 SVGAGI (reference sequence). The CDR3 runs 14 residues. The CDR3 bases are TGTGCCAGCAGTCCCAACTTCTCCTACAATGAGCAGTTCTTC. Translated, it gives CASSPNFSYNEQFF.

V gene TRBV7-9 combines with J gene TRBJ1-2; D unresolved. Germline V gene lookup returns CDR1 SEHNR and CDR2 FQNEAQ (reference sequence). V lost 4 bases to trimming and J lost 7 bases, with 13 bases between them. CDR3 length equals 13 residues. CDR3 sequence reads: CASSSAAGTGYTF. The CDR3 DNA reads TGTGCCAGCAGCTCCGCCGCGGGAACTGGCTACACCTTC.

The chain employs TRBV5-4 and TRBJ1-1, with a possible D match to TRBD1 (6 bases). The CDR3 spans 13 residues. V lost 4 bases to trimming and J lost 10 bases, with 17 bases between them. Germline-derived CDR1 and CDR2 are SGHNT and YYREEE (reference sequence). The DNA of the CDR3 is TGTGCCAGCAGCAAGACAGGCACACGGAGAGCTTTCTTT. This encodes CASSKTGTRRAFF.